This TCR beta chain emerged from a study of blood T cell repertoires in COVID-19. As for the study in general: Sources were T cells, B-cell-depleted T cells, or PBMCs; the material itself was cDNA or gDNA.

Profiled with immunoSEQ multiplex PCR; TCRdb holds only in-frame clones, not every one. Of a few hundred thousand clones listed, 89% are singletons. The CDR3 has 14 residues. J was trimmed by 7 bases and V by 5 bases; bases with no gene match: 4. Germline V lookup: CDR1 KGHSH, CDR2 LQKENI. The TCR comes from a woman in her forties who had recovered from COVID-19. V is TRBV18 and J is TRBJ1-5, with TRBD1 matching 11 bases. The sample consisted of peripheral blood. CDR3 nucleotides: TGTGCCAGCTCAGGACAGGGGGCCCGGCAGCCCCAGCATTTT. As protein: CASSGQGARQPQHF.